This passage covers 22 T cell receptor beta chains from one sample sequenced in a study of T cells in Graves' hyperthyroidism and ophthalmopathy. Authors of the study amplified TCR beta CDR3 regions from RNA transcripts. Primed by the HTBI set, a first-round RT-PCR was run on the TCR CDR3. Using its own MiXCR run on the multiplex PCR reads, TCRdb lists one record per CDR3 protein. In the table there are approximately 600,000 distinct CDR3 sequences, about 15% of which are singletons. The specimen was blood. All receptors derive from a woman between 40 and 50 years old with Graves' ophthalmopathy.

This chain joins TRBV20-1 and TRBJ2-5, with 13 bases aligning to TRBD2. CDR1 DFQATT and CDR2 SNEGSKA come from the germline V gene (reference sequence). V gave up 6 bases and J gave up 9 bases; unmatched junction bases: 10. This CDR3 is built from 14 residues. DNA of the CDR3: TGCAGTGCAAGGACTAGCGGGAGCCGAGGGGCCCAGTACTTC. It specifies CSARTSGSRGAQYF.

This clonotype was observed at least ten times. The chain links TRBV6-2 or TRBV6-3 to TRBJ1-2; 8 bases line up with TRBD1. V lost 6 bases to trimming and J lost 5 bases; unmatched junction nucleotides: 14. The CDR3 totals 16 residues. Per the germline V gene, CDR1 is MNHEY and CDR2 is SVGEGT. In DNA, the CDR3 is TGTGCCAGCAGCACCGGTGGGACAGGAGATTGGTATGGCTACACCTTC. It yields the protein CASSTGGTGDWYGYTF.

At least ten counts were recorded for this clonotype. The chain couples TRBV20-1 to TRBJ2-5; 11 bases fit TRBD2. This CDR3 spans 16 amino acids. Per germline, CDR1 DFQATT and CDR2 SNEGSKA (reference sequence). V lost 1 base and J lost 4; bases outside the gene matches: 8. CDR3 in amino acids: CSARAVAGGRRETQYF. CDR3 DNA sequence: TGCAGTGCTAGAGCCGTAGCGGGAGGGCGCAGAGAGACCCAGTACTTC.

This clonotype was recorded a few times. The rearrangement links TRBV28 to TRBJ1-1; D unresolved. The V gene lost 3 bases and the J gene lost 0 bases, with 14 bases spanning the gap. Germline-derived CDR1 and CDR2 are MDHEN and SYDVKM. The CDR3 is 16 residues long. The DNA for the CDR3 is TGTGCCAGCAGTTTGGTTAACGTACGGATGAACACTGAAGCTTTCTTT. Translated: CASSLVNVRMNTEAFF.

The chain uses TRBV19 and TRBJ2-6; 9 bases agree with TRBD1. V was pared by 1 base and J by 0 bases, with 13 bases of the junction left unmatched. CDR1 and CDR2 from the germline V gene are LNHDA and SQIVND (reference sequence). This CDR3 contains 21 residues. The CDR3 DNA is TGTGCCAGTAGTATAGGACCCCTCGGACAGGGGCTCAACTCTGGGGCCAACGTCCTGACTTTC. This codes for CASSIGPLGQGLNSGANVLTF.

V and J are TRBV6-1 and TRBJ1-5; TRBD1 might be the D (5 bases). There are 16 residues in the CDR3. V lost 7 bases and J lost 1, with 17 bases in between. Germline CDR1 and CDR2: MNHNS and SASEGT. The CDR3 loop is CASTINWGLSNQPQHF. The CDR3, as DNA: TGTGCCAGCACCATAAACTGGGGGTTAAGCAATCAGCCCCAGCATTTT.

Many counts were recorded for this clonotype. The rearrangement links TRBV6-1 to TRBJ1-1, with D unclear. V lost 7 bases to trimming and J lost 1 base, with 13 bases between them. The CDR3 runs to 14 residues. Germline CDR1 MNHNS, CDR2 SASEGT. The CDR3 reads CASTPFGQNTEAFF. As DNA, the CDR3 is TGTGCCAGCACCCCCTTTGGCCAGAACACTGAAGCTTTCTTT.

This chain links TRBV6-1 with TRBJ2-7; 7 bases map to TRBD2. Germline-derived CDR1 and CDR2 are MNHNS and SASEGT. V dropped 8 bases and J dropped 1; count of bases not matched to a gene: 8. The CDR3 sequence is 14 residues long. CDR3 sequence: CASGRGVKSYEQYF. CDR3 nucleotides: TGTGCCAGCGGCCGGGGGGTAAAGTCCTACGAGCAGTACTTC.

This clonotype was detected once. One base away lies a much larger clone, so this may be a sequencing read error. J is TRBJ2-5 and V is TRBV2; D is unresolved. The V gene lost 0 bases and the J gene lost 1 base, with 12 bases spanning the gap. Germline V gene lookup returns CDR1 SNHLY and CDR2 FYNNEI. The CDR3 totals 16 residues. CDR3: CASSEAAETIQETQYF. The CDR3 DNA is TGTGCCAGCAGTGAAGCCGCCGAGACAATCCAAGAGACCCAGTACTTC.

This clonotype was counted many times. The chain combines TRBV27 with TRBJ2-7; D is possibly TRBD2 (5 bases). CDR1 is MNHEY, CDR2 SMNVEV, per germline (reference sequence). The CDR3 length is 14 residues. Trimming left V 7 bases short and J 3 bases short, with 16 bases between. The CDR3 DNA reads as TGTGCCAGCAAGACGGGCGGGTGGGGCTACGAGCAGTACTTC. It translates to CASKTGGWGYEQYF.

This clonotype has at least ten counts. This chain joins TRBV6-1 and TRBJ1-1; unclear D gene. CDR1 MNHNS and CDR2 SASEGT come from the germline V gene. With 4 bases removed from V and 1 base from J, the gap between germline ends came to 7 bases. This CDR3 is 13 amino acids long. The CDR3 region has the DNA TGTGCCAGCAGTGTTAGCAAGAACACTGAAGCTTTCTTT. It codes for CASSVSKNTEAFF.

This clonotype was recorded at least ten times. The genes are TRBV11-1 and TRBJ1-5; 11 bases align to TRBD1. The length of the CDR3 is 19 residues. In germline, CDR1 is SGHAT, CDR2 FQDESV (reference sequence). V trimming: 3 bases; J trimming: 0 bases; junction bases outside the gene matches: 10. The DNA of the CDR3 is TGTGCCAGCAGCTTTGTAGGTGGGACAGGGGGAGTTAGCAATCAGCCCCAGCATTTT. Residues: CASSFVGGTGGVSNQPQHF.

The chain has TRBV29-1 and TRBJ1-1; D is unclear. The CDR3 spans 13 residues. Per germline, CDR1 SQVTM and CDR2 ANQGSEA. V was shortened by 4 bases and J by 7 bases, with 16 bases between the two germline ends. CDR3 nucleotide sequence: TGCAGCGTTGGCCGGGATCCGAGATATGAAGCTTTCTTT. This encodes CSVGRDPRYEAFF.

Details on this clonotype: This may be a read error, as it is one base from a much larger clone. This sequence joins TRBV7-9 and TRBJ2-7; perhaps TRBD2 as D (6 bases). Germline CDR1 reads SEHNR; CDR2 reads FQNEAQ (reference sequence). The CDR3 covers 14 residues. CDR3 coding DNA: TGTACCAGCAGCTTCGGCGGGATCTCCTACGAGCAGTACTTC. It translates to CTSSFGGISYEQYF.

Only a few counts were recorded for this clonotype. The chain combines TRBV6-1 with TRBJ2-7, with TRBD1 identical over 12 bases. This CDR3 region has 17 residues. V lost 2 bases and J lost 0; bases outside the gene matches: 5. From germline, CDR1 is MNHNS and CDR2 SASEGT. The CDR3 loop is CASSELGQGAFSYEQYF. CDR3 nucleotides: TGTGCCAGCAGTGAATTGGGACAGGGGGCTTTCTCCTACGAGCAGTACTTC.

J is TRBJ2-5 and V is TRBV9, with TRBD2 matching 10 bases. The J segment lost 7 bases and the V segment lost 0 bases, leaving 24 bases of the junction unmatched. The CDR3 consists of 21 residues. Looked up from germline, CDR1 is SGDLS and CDR2 is YYNGEE. The CDR3 DNA sequence: TGTGCCAGCAGCGTAGGGGATGCAGCTGGGCTAGCGGGAGCCCTAGGAGGGACCCAGTACTTC. The encoded protein is CASSVGDAAGLAGALGGTQYF.

This chain connects TRBV9 to TRBJ1-3; D possibly corresponds to TRBD1 (6 bases). From germline, CDR1 is SGDLS and CDR2 YYNGEE. The germline V and J ends were trimmed by 6 bases and 4 bases, with 20 bases remaining between them. The CDR3 length is 16 residues. The DNA for the CDR3 is TGTGCCAGCACCCCCCGGGGGGCCCTTCCGGGAAACACCATATATTTT. The encoded protein is CASTPRGALPGNTIYF.

This clonotype was picked up many times. The rearrangement uses TRBV6-2 or TRBV6-3 and TRBJ2-5; 7 bases match TRBD2. CDR1 and CDR2 (germline): MNHEY, SVGEGT. V lost 2 bases to trimming and J lost 2 bases; unmatched junction nucleotides: 2. The CDR3 totals 14 residues. This chain's CDR3 is CASSYRTRQETQYF. The CDR3 coding sequence is TGTGCCAGCAGTTACAGGACTAGGCAAGAGACCCAGTACTTC.

The chain is built from TRBV7-9 and TRBJ2-7, with TRBD2 as a possible D gene (5 bases). Trimming removed 5 bases from V and 0 bases from J, with 14 bases in between. The germline V gene encodes CDR1 SEHNR and CDR2 FQNEAQ (reference sequence). The CDR3 sequence is 15 residues long. CDR3 sequence: CASSLLRAASYEQYF. CDR3 nucleotide sequence: TGTGCCAGCAGCCTTCTGAGGGCTGCCTCCTACGAGCAGTACTTC.

This clonotype was picked up many times. The rearrangement uses TRBV11-2 and TRBJ1-3, with a possible D match to TRBD1 (5 bases). Looked up from germline, CDR1 is SGHAT and CDR2 is FQNNGV. V lost 1 base to trimming and J lost 7 bases, with 8 bases between them. This CDR3 is built from 13 residues. CDR3 nucleotides: TGTGCCAGCAGCTTAGGACAGACGAACACCATATATTTT. Amino acid sequence: CASSLGQTNTIYF. Variable domain in full (rest from reference TRBV11-2 and TRBJ1-3): EAGVAQSPRYKIIEKRQSVAFWCNPISGHATLYWYQQILGQGPKLLIQFQNNGVVDDSQLPKDRFSAERLKGVDSTLKIQPAKLEDSAVYLCASSLGQTNTIYFGEGSWLTVV.

This clonotype appeared a few times. The genes are TRBV28 and TRBJ2-5, with 11 positions matching TRBD2. The CDR3 consists of 16 residues. V gave up 3 bases and J gave up 2 bases; unmatched junction bases: 5. CDR1 and CDR2 from the germline V gene are MDHEN and SYDVKM. The CDR3 sequence is CASSLSLAGVQETQYF. The CDR3 bases are TGTGCCAGCAGTTTGTCACTAGCGGGAGTTCAAGAGACCCAGTACTTC. Full variable domain (missing parts from reference TRBV28 and TRBJ2-5): DVKVTQSSRYLVKRTGEKVFLECVQDMDHENMFWYRQDPGLGLRLIYFSYDVKMKEKGDIPEGYSVSREKKERFSLILESASTNQTSMYLCASSLSLAGVQETQYFGPGTRLLVL.

This clonotype was observed a few times. The V gene is TRBV20-1, the J gene TRBJ2-5; 7 bases map to TRBD1. The CDR3 runs 12 residues. CDR1 and CDR2 (germline): DFQATT, SNEGSKA (reference sequence). CDR3 region: CSGYTGAETQYF. The CDR3 DNA reads TGCAGCGGTTACACAGGGGCTGAGACCCAGTACTTC.